This T cell receptor beta chain was sequenced for a study of preoperative IRX-2 immunotherapy in early breast cancer. Looked up from germline, CDR1 is SGHRS and CDR2 is YFSETQ. Trimming at V came to 2 bases and at J to 3 bases, leaving 3 bases not matched to a gene. The CDR3 has 15 residues. Sample treatment: preoperative locoregional IRX-2 cytokine immunotherapy. Patients received preoperative, locoregional IRX-2 cytokine immunotherapy in a phase Ib study. Assay: immunoSEQ multiplex PCR; the TCRdb copy retains only in-frame clones and omits some. The sample lists roughly 99,000 clones, more than 80% occurring once.

The sequence came from a human donor with breast cancer. The source was tumor tissue, collected after IRX-2 immunotherapy. The chain employs TRBV5-1 and TRBJ1-2, with 11 bases aligning to TRBD1. The CDR3 DNA follows: TGCGCCAGCAGCTTACGGACAGGGGGCGACTATGGCTACACCTTC. Its protein product is CASSLRTGGDYGYTF.